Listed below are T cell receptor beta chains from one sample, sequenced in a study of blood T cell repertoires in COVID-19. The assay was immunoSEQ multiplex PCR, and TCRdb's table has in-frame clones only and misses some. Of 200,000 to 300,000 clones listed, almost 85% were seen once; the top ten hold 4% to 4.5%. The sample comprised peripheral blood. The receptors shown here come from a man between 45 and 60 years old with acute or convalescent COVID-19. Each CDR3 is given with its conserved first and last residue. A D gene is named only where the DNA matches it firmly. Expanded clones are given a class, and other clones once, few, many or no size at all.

CDR3 DNA: TGTGCCAGCAGTTCGGTTTCGGCAGGAAATCAGCCCCAGCATTTT
CDR3 protein: CASSSVSAGNQPQHF
V gene: TRBV6-5
J gene: TRBJ1-5
clone size: .
D gene: .

CDR3 DNA: TGCGCCAGCAGTCTCGCTCCGGGACAGGAATACGAGCAGTACTTC
CDR3 protein: CASSLAPGQEYEQYF
V gene: TRBV10-1
J gene: TRBJ2-7
clone size: .
D gene: TRBD1

CDR3 DNA: TGTGCCACACAGGAGAACACAGATACGCAGTATTTT
CDR3 protein: CATQENTDTQYF
V gene: TRBV24-1
J gene: TRBJ2-3
clone size: .
D gene: .

CDR3 DNA: TGTGCCAGCAGCCTTCAGAGGGCCGGGGAGACCCAGTACTTC
CDR3 protein: CASSLQRAGETQYF
V gene: TRBV11-2
J gene: TRBJ2-5
clone size: .
D gene: .

CDR3 DNA: TGTGCCAGTAGCCGGGAAGGGGGTAGAGGCTACACCTTC
CDR3 protein: CASSREGGRGYTF
V gene: TRBV19
J gene: TRBJ1-2
clone size: .
D gene: .

CDR3 DNA: TGTGCCAGCGGTACAGGCGTCGGGCCCCAGCATTTT
CDR3 protein: CASGTGVGPQHF
V gene: TRBV6-5
J gene: TRBJ1-5
clone size: .
D gene: .

CDR3 DNA: TGTGCCAGCAGCTGGACGCCCCTTGGGGAGTCCCAGACCCAGTACTTC
CDR3 protein: CASSWTPLGESQTQYF
V gene: TRBV5-8
J gene: TRBJ2-5
clone size: .
D gene: .

CDR3 DNA: TGTGCCAGCAGCGTCGGACTAGCCTTCTACAATGAGCAGTTCTTC
CDR3 protein: CASSVGLAFYNEQFF
V gene: TRBV9
J gene: TRBJ2-1
clone size: few
D gene: TRBD2

CDR3 DNA: TGTGCCAGCATGGGCAGCCTTAATGAAAAACTGTTTTTT
CDR3 protein: CASMGSLNEKLFF
V gene: TRBV4-2
J gene: TRBJ1-4
clone size: .
D gene: .

CDR3 DNA: TGTGCCACCAGCGTGGAGCCGGGGTCCTACAATGAGCAGTTCTTC
CDR3 protein: CATSVEPGSYNEQFF
V gene: TRBV15
J gene: TRBJ2-1
clone size: .
D gene: .

CDR3 DNA: TGTGCCAGCACCCCTCGGAGGGTGAAAAGCAATCAGCCCCAGCATTTT
CDR3 protein: CASTPRRVKSNQPQHF
V gene: TRBV18
J gene: TRBJ1-5
clone size: .
D gene: .

CDR3 DNA: TGTGCCATCAGCCAGGGGGCCGATGAGCAGTTCTTC
CDR3 protein: CAISQGADEQFF
V gene: TRBV10-3
J gene: TRBJ2-1
clone size: .
D gene: TRBD1

CDR3 DNA: TGTGCCAGCAGCCTTACAGGGGTCCCTACCTACGAGCAGTACTTC
CDR3 protein: CASSLTGVPTYEQYF
V gene: TRBV5-4
J gene: TRBJ2-7
clone size: .
D gene: TRBD1

CDR3 DNA: TGTGCCAGCAGTAAGGTTGAGGACAGGGGAGTTGATGAAAAACTGTTTTTT
CDR3 protein: CASSKVEDRGVDEKLFF
V gene: TRBV28
J gene: TRBJ1-4
clone size: .
D gene: TRBD1

CDR3 DNA: TGTGCCAGCAGCCCAAGAGGGGGCAGCATCGGCGGCTACACCTTC
CDR3 protein: CASSPRGGSIGGYTF
V gene: TRBV11-2
J gene: TRBJ1-2
clone size: .
D gene: TRBD1

CDR3 DNA: TGTGCCAGTACGGCCGTTGCGGGAGATCATGGCTACACCTTC
CDR3 protein: CASTAVAGDHGYTF
V gene: TRBV19
J gene: TRBJ1-2
clone size: .
D gene: .

CDR3 DNA: TGTGCCAGCAGCCATCGGGGACAGGCGTCACCCCTCCACTTT
CDR3 protein: CASSHRGQASPLHF
V gene: TRBV14
J gene: TRBJ1-6
clone size: .
D gene: TRBD1

CDR3 DNA: TGTGCCAGCCTGGACAGCTCTGGAAACACCATATATTTT
CDR3 protein: CASLDSSGNTIYF
V gene: TRBV6-5
J gene: TRBJ1-3
clone size: few
D gene: .

CDR3 DNA: TGTGCCAGCAGTAAGGGACAGGGGGCGGAGCAGCCCCAGCATTTT
CDR3 protein: CASSKGQGAEQPQHF
V gene: TRBV27
J gene: TRBJ1-5
clone size: .
D gene: TRBD1

CDR3 DNA: TGCGCCAGCAGCCAGGACAGAAAAGCCTACGAGCAGTACTTC
CDR3 protein: CASSQDRKAYEQYF
V gene: TRBV5-1
J gene: TRBJ2-7
clone size: .
D gene: .

CDR3 DNA: TGCGCCAGCAGTGAGGGGACAGGGGATGAGCAGTTCTTC
CDR3 protein: CASSEGTGDEQFF
V gene: TRBV10-1
J gene: TRBJ2-1
clone size: .
D gene: TRBD1

CDR3 DNA: TGTGCCAGCAGCCCCGAAGCCGCCGGTCGTCAGCCCCAGCATTTT
CDR3 protein: CASSPEAAGRQPQHF
V gene: TRBV7-9
J gene: TRBJ1-5
clone size: few
D gene: .

CDR3 DNA: TGTGCCAGCAGGCGGGCAGGGGGCAGTCAGCCCCAGCATTTT
CDR3 protein: CASRRAGGSQPQHF
V gene: TRBV28
J gene: TRBJ1-5
clone size: .
D gene: TRBD1

CDR3 DNA: TGTGCCAGCAGCGAAGGGACAGGGACAGGGGAGCTGTTTTTT
CDR3 protein: CASSEGTGTGELFF
V gene: TRBV5-6
J gene: TRBJ2-2
clone size: .
D gene: TRBD1

CDR3 DNA: TGTGCCAGCAGCTCCCCCCAAGGCGGCGGTGAGCAGTTCTTC
CDR3 protein: CASSSPQGGGEQFF
V gene: TRBV7-8
J gene: TRBJ2-1
clone size: .
D gene: .

CDR3 DNA: TGCGCCAGCAGGGGAACTAGCGGGAGTAGATACGAGCAGTACTTC
CDR3 protein: CASRGTSGSRYEQYF
V gene: TRBV10-2
J gene: TRBJ2-7
clone size: .
D gene: TRBD2

CDR3 DNA: TGTGCCAGCAGTTCCTACACCGGGGAGCTGTTTTTT
CDR3 protein: CASSSYTGELFF
V gene: TRBV27
J gene: TRBJ2-2
clone size: .
D gene: .

CDR3 DNA: TGTGCCAGCAGCGCAACAGGGGGCTCCTACAATGAGCAGTTCTTC
CDR3 protein: CASSATGGSYNEQFF
V gene: TRBV9
J gene: TRBJ2-1
clone size: .
D gene: TRBD1

CDR3 DNA: TGCGCCAGCAGCCATGGCGGGGGCTCCTACGAGCAGTACTTC
CDR3 protein: CASSHGGGSYEQYF
V gene: TRBV4-1
J gene: TRBJ2-7
clone size: .
D gene: TRBD2

CDR3 DNA: TGTGCCAGCAGTCTCCGGGACAGCCCCTACGAGCAGTACTTC
CDR3 protein: CASSLRDSPYEQYF
V gene: TRBV27
J gene: TRBJ2-7
clone size: .
D gene: TRBD1

CDR3 DNA: TGCGCCAGCAGCGGGGGGGCGTCTACCTATGGCTACACCTTC
CDR3 protein: CASSGGASTYGYTF
V gene: TRBV5-1
J gene: TRBJ1-2
clone size: .
D gene: .

CDR3 DNA: TGTGCCAGCAGCCAGGACCACAGACGACTTGGCGTAAGGGGTGAGCAGTTCTTC
CDR3 protein: CASSQDHRRLGVRGEQFF
V gene: TRBV3-1/TRBV3-2
J gene: TRBJ2-1
clone size: .
D gene: .

CDR3 DNA: TGTGCCAGCAGTTACAGGGGGAACACTGAAGCTTTCTTT
CDR3 protein: CASSYRGNTEAFF
V gene: TRBV28
J gene: TRBJ1-1
clone size: .
D gene: TRBD1

CDR3 DNA: TGTGCCAGTAGTACAGGCCTTATGGCGGGAGGTGCGCAGTTCTTC
CDR3 protein: CASSTGLMAGGAQFF
V gene: TRBV19
J gene: TRBJ2-1
clone size: .
D gene: TRBD2

CDR3 DNA: TGTGCCACCAGTGATTTGCCTTCCAGGGGGGTACGGTATGAGCAGTTCTTC
CDR3 protein: CATSDLPSRGVRYEQFF
V gene: TRBV24-1
J gene: TRBJ2-1
clone size: .
D gene: .

CDR3 DNA: TGTGCCAGCAGCTTAGGTTCGGGATGGAGCTCTGCTGGAAACACCATATATTTT
CDR3 protein: CASSLGSGWSSAGNTIYF
V gene: TRBV13
J gene: TRBJ1-3
clone size: few
D gene: .

CDR3 DNA: TGTGCCAGCTCACCGGGGACTGGACTAGCGGGATTTCGGTCCCAGTACTTC
CDR3 protein: CASSPGTGLAGFRSQYF
V gene: TRBV18
J gene: TRBJ2-5
clone size: .
D gene: TRBD2

CDR3 DNA: TGTGCCAGCAGCCCTGAAGAGTCTGATTATGGCTACACCTTC
CDR3 protein: CASSPEESDYGYTF
V gene: TRBV7-2
J gene: TRBJ1-2
clone size: .
D gene: .

CDR3 DNA: TGCGCCAGCAGCTTGCGAGGGATGGGAGGCTACACCTTC
CDR3 protein: CASSLRGMGGYTF
V gene: TRBV5-1
J gene: TRBJ1-2
clone size: .
D gene: .

CDR3 DNA: TGCGCCAGCAGCTCGACCCTGACAGGGGGTAAGAATGAGCAGTTCTTC
CDR3 protein: CASSSTLTGGKNEQFF
V gene: TRBV5-1
J gene: TRBJ2-1
clone size: .
D gene: TRBD1

CDR3 DNA: TGCGCCAGCAGTGGCACCTCCGAGCGACTAGCGGGGGGCCCCGGGGAGCTGTTTTTT
CDR3 protein: CASSGTSERLAGGPGELFF
V gene: TRBV10-2
J gene: TRBJ2-2
clone size: .
D gene: TRBD2

CDR3 DNA: TGTGCCAGCTCATGGACATTGAATGAGCAGTTCTTC
CDR3 protein: CASSWTLNEQFF
V gene: TRBV18
J gene: TRBJ2-1
clone size: .
D gene: .

CDR3 DNA: TGTGCCAGCTCGAGGACAGGGATGAACACTGAAGCTTTCTTT
CDR3 protein: CASSRTGMNTEAFF
V gene: TRBV18
J gene: TRBJ1-1
clone size: .
D gene: TRBD1

CDR3 DNA: TGTGCCTGGAGTGTACGGAGCTCCTACGAGCAGTACTTC
CDR3 protein: CAWSVRSSYEQYF
V gene: TRBV30
J gene: TRBJ2-7
clone size: .
D gene: .

CDR3 DNA: TGCGCCAGCAGCCACACATCGGGACAAACGGGTGCTTTCTTT
CDR3 protein: CASSHTSGQTGAFF
V gene: TRBV4-1
J gene: TRBJ1-1
clone size: .
D gene: .

CDR3 DNA: TGTGCCAGCAGTCCTAGCGGGCTAAGAGCCTCTAGCACAGATACGCAGTATTTT
CDR3 protein: CASSPSGLRASSTDTQYF
V gene: TRBV7-3
J gene: TRBJ2-3
clone size: .
D gene: TRBD2

CDR3 DNA: TGTGCCAGCAGCTTAGGACTAGAGAGGGTAGAGACCCAGTACTTC
CDR3 protein: CASSLGLERVETQYF
V gene: TRBV11-3
J gene: TRBJ2-5
clone size: .
D gene: .

CDR3 DNA: TGTGCCAGCAGCCAAGAGAGGCAAACCTACGAGCAGTACTTC
CDR3 protein: CASSQERQTYEQYF
V gene: TRBV4-2
J gene: TRBJ2-7
clone size: .
D gene: .

CDR3 DNA: TGTGCCAGCAGTCTACTACTAGCGGGAGAGGTTAACGGGGAGCTGTTTTTT
CDR3 protein: CASSLLLAGEVNGELFF
V gene: TRBV28
J gene: TRBJ2-2
clone size: .
D gene: TRBD2

CDR3 DNA: TGCGCCAGCAGCTTGGAGCCGGGGGAGTCCTACGAGCAGTACTTC
CDR3 protein: CASSLEPGESYEQYF
V gene: TRBV5-1
J gene: TRBJ2-7
clone size: .
D gene: .

CDR3 DNA: TGTGCCAGCAGAAAAGATCAGGGGTCAGGCGGCTACACCTTC
CDR3 protein: CASRKDQGSGGYTF
V gene: TRBV7-9
J gene: TRBJ1-2
clone size: .
D gene: .

CDR3 DNA: TGTGCCAGCAGTTACTCGAGGCAGAACTATGGCTACACCTTC
CDR3 protein: CASSYSRQNYGYTF
V gene: TRBV6-5
J gene: TRBJ1-2
clone size: .
D gene: .

CDR3 DNA: TGTGCCAGCAGATCTACCGGGACAGGGGGATATTCACCCCTCCACTTT
CDR3 protein: CASRSTGTGGYSPLHF
V gene: TRBV28
J gene: TRBJ1-6
clone size: once
D gene: TRBD1

CDR3 DNA: TGTGCCAGCAGTCCAGGTTTTGAAAAACTGTTTTTT
CDR3 protein: CASSPGFEKLFF
V gene: TRBV27
J gene: TRBJ1-4
clone size: .
D gene: .

CDR3 DNA: TGTGCCAGCAGTTACTCGTTATTCGAGCAGTACTTC
CDR3 protein: CASSYSLFEQYF
V gene: TRBV6-2/TRBV6-3
J gene: TRBJ2-7
clone size: .
D gene: .

CDR3 DNA: TGCGCCAGCAGCTTGCCCAGTCTCACCTTC
CDR3 protein: CASSLPSLTF
V gene: TRBV5-1
J gene: TRBJ1-2
clone size: .
D gene: .

CDR3 DNA: TGCGCCAGCAGCTTGGCTGGGGGCGCAATCTATGGTGGCTACACCTTC
CDR3 protein: CASSLAGGAIYGGYTF
V gene: TRBV5-1
J gene: TRBJ1-2
clone size: .
D gene: .

CDR3 DNA: TGTGCCAGCAGCCCATGGACTAGGATGAATGAGCAGTTCTTC
CDR3 protein: CASSPWTRMNEQFF
V gene: TRBV7-8
J gene: TRBJ2-1
clone size: .
D gene: TRBD2

CDR3 DNA: TGTGCCAGCAGTTTAGGAGCAGGGGTTGTGCAGTTCTTC
CDR3 protein: CASSLGAGVVQFF
V gene: TRBV12-3/TRBV12-4
J gene: TRBJ2-1
clone size: .
D gene: .

CDR3 DNA: TGTGCCAGCAGCCGGAGGGGTGCAGATACGCAGTATTTT
CDR3 protein: CASSRRGADTQYF
V gene: TRBV3-1/TRBV3-2
J gene: TRBJ2-3
clone size: .
D gene: .